The 27 T cell receptor beta chains below come from one sample, sequenced in a study of T cells in Graves' hyperthyroidism and ophthalmopathy. Amplification of TCR beta CDR3 regions used RNA as the template. TCR CDR3 underwent first-round RT-PCR with the HTBI primer set. TCRdb analysed the multiplex PCR reads with MiXCR anew, one entry per CDR3 protein. The sample includes fewer than 750,000 distinct CDR3 sequences, under 60% of them seen just once. The sequenced sample was peripheral blood or thyroid tissue (not recorded which). The source is a woman under 30 with Graves' hyperthyroidism.

To note about this clonotype: Mismatch with germline at one junction end may stem from a read error. This chain connects TRBV5-5 to TRBJ2-2, with TRBD1 matching over 8 bases. This CDR3 has 15 residues. Germline CDR1 and CDR2: SGHKS and YYEKEE (reference sequence). The CDR3 DNA is TGTGTCAGCAGCTTCGTCACAGGGGGCACCGGGGAGCTGTTTTTT. Amino acid sequence: CVSSFVTGGTGELFF.

This clonotype came up many times. V gene TRBV7-9 combines with J gene TRBJ2-5; 9 nucleotides align to TRBD1. CDR1 SEHNR and CDR2 FQNEAQ come from the germline V gene (reference sequence). Trimming cost V 0 bases and J 2 bases; bases outside gene matches: 7. The CDR3 is 17 residues long. The CDR3 nucleotides read TGTGCCAGCAGCTTAGCGCGCACAGGGGGCCTACAAGAGACCCAGTACTTC. It specifies CASSLARTGGLQETQYF.

The rearrangement links TRBV7-9 to TRBJ2-7, with 7 bases identical to TRBD1. Germline values: CDR1 SEHNR, CDR2 FQNEAQ (reference sequence). The CDR3 consists of 15 residues. The J segment lost 0 bases and the V segment lost 5 bases, leaving 7 bases of the junction unmatched. The CDR3 here is CASSLYRGPSYEQYF. The CDR3 coding sequence is TGTGCCAGCAGCCTCTACAGGGGACCCTCCTACGAGCAGTACTTC.

V gene TRBV7-9 combines with J gene TRBJ2-7, with 9 bases fitting TRBD1. V was clipped by 5 bases and J by 7 bases; unmatched bases: 15. The CDR3 runs 16 residues. The germline gives CDR1 SEHNR, CDR2 FQNEAQ (reference sequence). This CDR3 reads CASSRKRDRDNNEQYF. CDR3 sequence (DNA): TGTGCCAGCAGCCGTAAGCGGGACAGGGACAACAATGAGCAGTACTTC. Based on the CDR3 plus reference TRBV7-9 and TRBJ2-7, the full variable domain is DTGVSQNPRHKITKRGQNVTFRCDPISEHNRLYWYRQTLGQGPEFLTYFQNEAQLEKSRLLSDRFSAERPKGSFSTLEIQRTEQGDSAMYLCASSRKRDRDNNEQYFGPGTRLTVT.

The rearrangement links TRBV5-1 to TRBJ1-4; unclear D gene. In germline, CDR1 is SGHRS, CDR2 YFSETQ. V was pared by 4 bases and J by 8 bases, with 15 bases between. The CDR3 totals 14 residues. DNA for the CDR3: TGCGCCAGCAGCCGAAAGGGATCCGGCGAAAAACTGTTTTTT. This encodes CASSRKGSGEKLFF.

For the CDR3, the DNA is TGTGCCAGCAGTCATGGGACAGACTCTATTGAAAAACTGTTTTTT. Protein sequence: CASSHGTDSIEKLFF. The chain joins TRBV7-1 to TRBJ1-4; 7 positions agree with TRBD1. TRBV7-1 is identified as an open reading frame with a role that is uncertain. The CDR3 totals 15 residues. V dropped 6 bases and J dropped 7; count of bases not matched to a gene: 11.

The chain couples TRBV12-5 to TRBJ2-5, with TRBD1 matching 8 bases. The CDR3 is 16 residues long. Germline trimming cut 7 bases from V and 1 base from J; bases unmatched to any gene: 11. Germline-derived CDR1 and CDR2 are LGHNT and FRNRAP. This CDR3 reads CASAPVGQDLQETQYF. In DNA, the CDR3 is TGTGCTAGTGCCCCGGTGGGACAGGACCTCCAAGAGACCCAGTACTTC. Looking up the rest from reference TRBV12-5 and TRBJ2-5 gives the full variable domain: DARVTQTPRHKVTEMGQEVTMRCQPILGHNTVFWYRQTMMQGLELLAYFRNRAPLDDSGMPKDRFSAEMPDATLATLKIQPSEPRDSAVYFCASAPVGQDLQETQYFGPGTRLLVL.

This chain joins TRBV5-1 and TRBJ2-5; TRBD1 aligns across 8 bases. This CDR3 contains 15 residues. V dropped 2 bases and J dropped 1; count of bases not matched to a gene: 4. Germline CDR1 SGHRS, CDR2 YFSETQ. The CDR3 region is CASSFAGTGQETQYF. CDR3 nucleotide sequence: TGCGCCAGCAGCTTCGCCGGGACAGGCCAAGAGACCCAGTACTTC. Looking up the rest from reference TRBV5-1 and TRBJ2-5 gives the full variable domain: KAGVTQTPRYLIKTRGQQVTLSCSPISGHRSVSWYQQTPGQGLQFLFEYFSETQRNKGNFPGRFSGRQFSNSRSEMNVSTLELGDSALYLCASSFAGTGQETQYFGPGTRLLVL.

The rearrangement links TRBV30 to TRBJ2-2, with 8 bases matching TRBD2. Looked up from germline, CDR1 is GTSNPN and CDR2 is SVGIG (reference sequence). The CDR3 covers 14 residues. V was pared by 3 bases and J by 7 bases, with 7 bases of the junction left unmatched. DNA for the CDR3: TGTGCCTGGAGCGAGGGACTAGTAGGCGGGGAGCTGTTTTTT. Translated: CAWSEGLVGGELFF.

The chain is built from TRBV12-3 or TRBV12-4 and TRBJ1-1; 8 nucleotides align to TRBD1. The CDR3 has 14 residues. J lost 10 bases, V lost 5 bases, and 12 bases had no gene match. The CDR3 bases are TGTGCCAGCAGTCCCCCCGGGACAGGATCTGCAGCTTTCTTT. Encoded protein: CASSPPGTGSAAFF.

The count of this clonotype is one. This chain uses TRBV5-5 with TRBJ1-6; possible D gene TRBD1, 6 bases. Germline lookup yields CDR1 SGHKS and CDR2 YYEKEE (reference sequence). This CDR3 is 15 amino acids long. V was cut by 9 bases and J by 9 bases, with 22 bases left in between. CDR3: CAISEGHGGTSPLHF. The CDR3 nucleotides read TGTGCCATCAGTGAAGGACATGGGGGCACTTCACCCCTCCACTTT.

This clonotype was seen a handful of times. The rearrangement uses TRBV6-2 or TRBV6-3 and TRBJ2-7; TRBD2 matches 8 bases. The V gene end was trimmed by 0 bases and the J gene end by 6 bases; junction bases not matched to a gene: 13. Germline V CDR1 and CDR2: MNHEY, SVGEGT. The CDR3 runs to 17 residues. The CDR3 spells CASSYSHLEAGDGEQYF. The CDR3, as DNA: TGTGCCAGCAGTTACTCCCATTTGGAAGCGGGAGACGGCGAGCAGTACTTC.

This clonotype has ten or more counts. The chain joins TRBV19 to TRBJ1-1; D remains ambiguous. V was clipped by 1 base and J by 0 bases, with 9 bases between them. The germline gives CDR1 LNHDA, CDR2 SQIVND (reference sequence). This CDR3 is 15 amino acids long. This CDR3 is CASSIVSRMNTEAFF. CDR3 coding DNA: TGTGCCAGTAGTATAGTTAGTAGGATGAACACTGAAGCTTTCTTT.

This rearrangement joins TRBV20-1 to TRBJ1-5; TRBD1 might be the D (5 bases). V was trimmed by 3 bases and J by 2 bases, leaving 17 bases between them. CDR3 length: 16 residues. Per germline, CDR1 DFQATT and CDR2 SNEGSKA (reference sequence). CDR3 sequence reads: CSASTSWGGGNQPQHF. The CDR3 DNA reads as TGCAGTGCTAGCACCTCGTGGGGCGGGGGCAATCAGCCCCAGCATTTT.

The CDR3 sequence is CAISAGQAAGANVLTF. The CDR3 DNA is TGTGCCATCAGTGCTGGACAGGCTGCCGGGGCCAACGTCCTGACTTTC. The rearrangement joins TRBV10-3 to TRBJ2-6, with 7 nucleotides matching TRBD1. There are 16 residues in the CDR3. J lost 4 bases, V lost 4 bases, and 7 bases had no gene match. Germline values: CDR1 ENHRY, CDR2 SYGVKD.

The rearrangement links TRBV7-2 to TRBJ1-2, with TRBD1 identical over 7 bases. Germline V gene sequence: CDR1 SGHTA, CDR2 FQGNSA. J was trimmed by 12 bases and V by 5 bases; bases with no gene match: 9. The CDR3 is made up of 12 amino acids. CDR3 coding DNA: TGTGCCAGCAGCCCTACAGGGGCTGGAAACACCTTC. Amino acid sequence: CASSPTGAGNTF.

Only one count was recorded for this clonotype. The chain links TRBV2 to TRBJ2-2, with unresolved D. V lost 6 bases, J lost 11 bases, and 16 bases lay in between. The CDR3 is 13 amino acids. Germline values: CDR1 SNHLY, CDR2 FYNNEI. CDR3 in amino acids: CASRTSVPDELFF. CDR3 coding DNA: TGTGCCAGCAGGACCTCCGTACCGGATGAGCTGTTTTTT.

V and J are TRBV20-1 and TRBJ2-7, with TRBD2 matching 14 bases. Germline V gene lookup returns CDR1 DFQATT and CDR2 SNEGSKA (reference sequence). Trimming cost V 4 bases and J 5 bases; bases outside gene matches: 7. The CDR3 has 15 amino acids. CDR3 in DNA: TGCAGTGCTACTGGGACTAGCGGGAGTCCCAACGAGCAGTACTTC. Protein sequence: CSATGTSGSPNEQYF.

This clonotype has a count of ten or more. The chain has TRBV19 and TRBJ2-2, with 7 bases that match TRBD1. The CDR3 extends over 14 amino acids. Germline-derived CDR1 and CDR2 are LNHDA and SQIVND (reference sequence). Unmatched junction bases numbered 10, after V lost 7 bases and J lost 8 bases. The CDR3 is CASNRGTRTGELFF. CDR3 bases: TGTGCCAGTAACAGGGGAACCCGAACGGGGGAGCTGTTTTTT. Variable domain in full (rest from reference TRBV19 and TRBJ2-2): DGGITQSPKYLFRKEGQNVTLSCEQNLNHDAMYWYRQDPGQGLRLIYYSQIVNDFQKGDIAEGYSVSREKKESFPLTVTSAQKNPTAFYLCASNRGTRTGELFFGEGSRLTVL.

This clonotype was recorded many times. This chain uses TRBV29-1 with TRBJ1-2; 8 bases line up with TRBD1. In germline, CDR1 is SQVTM, CDR2 ANQGSEA. The CDR3 sequence is 14 residues long. J was trimmed by 1 base and V by 7 bases; bases with no gene match: 8. This chain's CDR3 is CSAIGGQGNYGYTF. Here the CDR3 DNA reads TGCAGCGCCATAGGAGGACAGGGTAACTATGGCTACACCTTC.

This clonotype was seen many times. In DNA, the CDR3 is TGTGCCAGCAGCTTGGAGCCAAGGGCAACCTACGAGCAGTACTTC. This encodes CASSLEPRATYEQYF. This chain links TRBV5-5 with TRBJ2-7; D ambiguous. This CDR3 is built from 15 residues. Trimming shortened V by 0 bases and J by 2 bases, and 12 bases separated the two germline ends. The germline V gene has CDR1 SGHKS and CDR2 YYEKEE (reference sequence). Full variable domain (missing parts from reference TRBV5-5 and TRBJ2-7): DAGVTQSPTHLIKTRGQQVTLRCSPISGHKSVSWYQQVLGQGPQFIFQYYEKEERGRGNFPDRFSARQFPNYSSELNVNALLLGDSALYLCASSLEPRATYEQYFGPGTRLTVT.

This clonotype was recorded many times. J is TRBJ2-5 and V is TRBV5-8; 7 nucleotides align to TRBD2. V trimming: 2 bases; J trimming: 5 bases; junction bases outside the gene matches: 3. The germline V gene encodes CDR1 SGHTS and CDR2 YDEGEE. The CDR3 consists of 13 residues. Here the CDR3 DNA reads TGTGCCAGCAGCTTAGGGAGGGCTGAGACCCAGTACTTC. Amino acids: CASSLGRAETQYF.

This clonotype showed up many times. This chain links TRBV9 with TRBJ1-5; 8 nucleotides line up with TRBD1. There are 14 residues in the CDR3. The V segment lost 3 bases and the J segment 2 bases; nucleotides outside the gene matches: 1. Germline CDR1 SGDLS, CDR2 YYNGEE. The CDR3 coding sequence is TGTGCCAGCAGCGAGGACAGGGGCAATCAGCCCCAGCATTTT. Residues: CASSEDRGNQPQHF.

This sequence joins TRBV4-1 and TRBJ1-4, with D perhaps TRBD1 (6 bases). The germline CDR1 and CDR2 sequences are MGHRA and YSYEKL. Trimming shortened V by 6 bases and J by 4 bases, and 15 bases separated the two germline ends. The CDR3 totals 15 residues. Here the CDR3 reads CASSTQQGLNEKLFF. DNA for the CDR3: TGCGCCAGCAGTACCCAACAGGGACTTAATGAAAAACTGTTTTTT.

The chain recombines TRBV7-9 with TRBJ2-5; D unclear. Deletions cut 6 bases from V and 0 bases from J, with 17 bases between. The CDR3 loop spans 16 amino acids. Germline lookup yields CDR1 SEHNR and CDR2 FQNEAQ (reference sequence). The CDR3 loop is CASRATTFGYQETQYF. The CDR3 nucleotides are TGTGCCAGCAGGGCGACAACTTTCGGGTACCAAGAGACCCAGTACTTC.

The genes are TRBV5-4 and TRBJ1-2, with D possibly being TRBD1 (6 bases). The V end lost 1 base, the J end lost 3 bases, and 13 bases lay between the germline ends. This CDR3 contains 15 residues. The germline gives CDR1 SGHNT, CDR2 YYREEE (reference sequence). The CDR3, as DNA: TGTGCCAGCAGCTTGACAGGGACCGGGCACTATGGCTACACCTTC. It encodes CASSLTGTGHYGYTF.

This sequence joins TRBV7-9 and TRBJ2-7, with 10 bases lining up with TRBD2. The CDR3 runs to 19 residues. Trimming cost V 6 bases and J 3 bases; bases outside gene matches: 20. Germline values: CDR1 SEHNR, CDR2 FQNEAQ (reference sequence). DNA of the CDR3: TGTGCCAGCAGACCACTAGCGGGGAACACCGGGGTTAAAGGCTACGAGCAGTACTTC. It codes for CASRPLAGNTGVKGYEQYF.